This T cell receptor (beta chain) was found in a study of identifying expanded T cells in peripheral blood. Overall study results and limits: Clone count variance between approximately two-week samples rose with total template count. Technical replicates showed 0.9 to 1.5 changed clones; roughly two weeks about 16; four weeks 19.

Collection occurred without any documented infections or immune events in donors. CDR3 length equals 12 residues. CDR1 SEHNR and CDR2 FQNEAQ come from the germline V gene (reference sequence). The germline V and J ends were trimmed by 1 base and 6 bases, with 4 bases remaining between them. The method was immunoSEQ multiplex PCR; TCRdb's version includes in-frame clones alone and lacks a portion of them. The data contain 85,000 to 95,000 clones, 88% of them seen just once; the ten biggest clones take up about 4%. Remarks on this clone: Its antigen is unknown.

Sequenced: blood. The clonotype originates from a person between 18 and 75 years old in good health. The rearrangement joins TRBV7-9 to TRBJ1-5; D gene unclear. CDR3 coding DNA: TGTGCCAGCAGCTTAGATTCTCAGCCCCAGCATTTT. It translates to CASSLDSQPQHF.